This TCR beta chain was recorded in a study of T-cell reconstitution after alpha-beta-depleted transplantation in children (dated by TCRdb to the mid-2010s). At the level of the whole study: Using TCR repertoire profiling, the study followed T-cell immune reconstitution in a quantitative way in children after TCRalphabeta/CD19-depleted allogeneic hematopoietic cell transplantation. What the study reported, not specific to this receptor: The apparently early alphabetaT-cell count recovery about two months after transplant was reportedly dependent on only several hundred rapidly expanded clones derived from non-depleted graft cells. The frequencies of hyperexpanded clones fell over the following months, and after one year, T-cell counts and TCRbeta diversity were mostly attributed to newly produced T cells. In some patients, high TCRbeta diversity at day 60 was attributed to recipient T cells and intrathymic progenitors that had survived conditioning.

Sample treatment or condition, as interpreted from the label and publication: allogeneic hematopoietic cell transplantation with graft depleted of TCRalphabeta T cells and CD19 B cells. TCRalphabeta/CD19-depleted allogeneic hematopoietic cell grafts were given to the transplant recipients, all of whom were children. Library preparation employed PCR. The run used an Illumina HiSeq 2500. To normalize quantification of the TCRbeta repertoire, the TCR libraries were built with molecular barcoding that relied on unique molecular identifiers. TCRdb took the public reads, trimmed them with fastp at Q25, ran MiXCR for clone calling and kept in-frame beta chains. Entries that share a CDR3 protein sequence are merged under the most common genes and DNA. Across this sample there are 580,000 or so distinct CDR3 sequences, with 20% to 25% seen only once. The ten largest account for 13% to 15% of the sample. This clonotype was seen a few times. Its antigen is not yet known. There are no base qualities to consult, and no much larger clone falls within one base.

The CDR3 numbers 16 residues from cysteine through phenylalanine. Of the read, only the CDR3 DNA is kept; its 48 bases are in frame from base 1. CDR1 and CDR2, looked up from the germline V gene (reference sequence), are DFQATT and SNEGSKA. The junction shows trimming of 1 base on V and 2 bases on J, plus 15 bases between the germline ends. Here the sequenced sample was PBMCs, mostly from graft donor cells, taken 360 days after TCRalphabeta/CD19-depleted stem cell transplant. In this chain, TRBV20-1 is recombined with TRBJ2-1, with TRBD2 as a weak D call on 7 bases. The TCR sequence derives from a boy under two years old who had a stem cell transplant for acute myeloid leukemia, so the T cells may come from the graft donor. In nucleotides, the sequence is TGCAGTGCTAGAGGGGTGCGGGGGCCTGCCTACAATGAGCAGTTCTTC. Its amino acids are CSARGVRGPAYNEQFF.